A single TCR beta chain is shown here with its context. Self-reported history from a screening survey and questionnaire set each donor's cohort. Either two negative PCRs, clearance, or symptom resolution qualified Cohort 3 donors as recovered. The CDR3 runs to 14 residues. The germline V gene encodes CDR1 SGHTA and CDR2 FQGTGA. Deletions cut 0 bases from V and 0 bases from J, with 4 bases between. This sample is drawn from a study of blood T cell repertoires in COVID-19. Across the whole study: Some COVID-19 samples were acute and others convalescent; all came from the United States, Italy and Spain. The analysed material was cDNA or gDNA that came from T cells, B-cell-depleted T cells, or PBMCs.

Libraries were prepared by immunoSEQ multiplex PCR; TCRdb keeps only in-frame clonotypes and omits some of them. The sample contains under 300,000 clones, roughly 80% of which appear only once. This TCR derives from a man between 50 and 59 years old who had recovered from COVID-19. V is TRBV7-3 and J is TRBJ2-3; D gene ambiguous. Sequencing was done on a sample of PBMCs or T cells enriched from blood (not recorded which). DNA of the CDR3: TGTGCCAGCAGCTTAACGAGGAGCACAGATACGCAGTATTTT. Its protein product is CASSLTRSTDTQYF.